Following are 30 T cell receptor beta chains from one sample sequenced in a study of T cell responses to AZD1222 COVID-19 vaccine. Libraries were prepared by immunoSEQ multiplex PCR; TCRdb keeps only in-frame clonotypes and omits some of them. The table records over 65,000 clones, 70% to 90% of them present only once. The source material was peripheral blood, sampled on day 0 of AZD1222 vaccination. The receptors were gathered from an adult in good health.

CDR3 residues: CASSTDRGGNSPLHF. The CDR3 region has the DNA TGTGCCAGCAGTACCGACAGGGGAGGGAATTCACCCCTCCACTTT. The V gene is TRBV27, the J gene TRBJ1-6; 8 bases match TRBD1. J lost 7 bases, V lost 5 bases, and 7 bases had no gene match. From germline, CDR1 is MNHEY and CDR2 SMNVEV (reference sequence). The CDR3 runs 15 residues.

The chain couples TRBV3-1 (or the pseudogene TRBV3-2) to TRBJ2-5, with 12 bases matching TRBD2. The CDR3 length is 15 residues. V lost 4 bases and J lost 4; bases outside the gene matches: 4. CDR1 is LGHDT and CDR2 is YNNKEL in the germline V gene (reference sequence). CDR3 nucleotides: TGTGCCAGCAGCCCTAGCGGGGGGGCCGTAGAGACCCAGTACTTC. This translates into CASSPSGGAVETQYF.

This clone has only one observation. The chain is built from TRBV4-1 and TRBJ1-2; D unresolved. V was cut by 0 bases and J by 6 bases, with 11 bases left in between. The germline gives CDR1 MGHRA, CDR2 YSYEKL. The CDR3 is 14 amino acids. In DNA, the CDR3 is TGCGCCAGCAGCCAAGATCCAGAGAGGAATGGCTACACCTTC. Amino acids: CASSQDPERNGYTF.

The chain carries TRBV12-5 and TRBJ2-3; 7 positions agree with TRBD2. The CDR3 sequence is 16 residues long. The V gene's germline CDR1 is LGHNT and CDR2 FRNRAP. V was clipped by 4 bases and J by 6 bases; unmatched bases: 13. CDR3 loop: CASGSGRDVVKDTQYF. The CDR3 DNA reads TGTGCTAGTGGTTCAGGGAGGGACGTGGTGAAGGATACGCAGTATTTT.

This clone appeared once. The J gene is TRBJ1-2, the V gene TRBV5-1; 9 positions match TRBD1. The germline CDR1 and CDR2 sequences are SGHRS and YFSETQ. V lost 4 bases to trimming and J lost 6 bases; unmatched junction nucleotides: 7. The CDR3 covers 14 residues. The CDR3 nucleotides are TGCGCCAGCAGCATGGGACAGGGCGTAGATGGCTACACCTTC. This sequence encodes CASSMGQGVDGYTF. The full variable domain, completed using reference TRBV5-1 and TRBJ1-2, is KAGVTQTPRYLIKTRGQQVTLSCSPISGHRSVSWYQQTPGQGLQFLFEYFSETQRNKGNFPGRFSGRQFSNSRSEMNVSTLELGDSALYLCASSMGQGVDGYTFGSGTRLTVV.

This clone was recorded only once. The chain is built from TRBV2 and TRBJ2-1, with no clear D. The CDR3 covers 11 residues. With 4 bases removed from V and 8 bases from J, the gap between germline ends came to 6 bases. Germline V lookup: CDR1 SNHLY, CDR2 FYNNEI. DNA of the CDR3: TGTGCCAGCAGTGGGCGAGATGAGCAGTTCTTC. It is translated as CASSGRDEQFF.

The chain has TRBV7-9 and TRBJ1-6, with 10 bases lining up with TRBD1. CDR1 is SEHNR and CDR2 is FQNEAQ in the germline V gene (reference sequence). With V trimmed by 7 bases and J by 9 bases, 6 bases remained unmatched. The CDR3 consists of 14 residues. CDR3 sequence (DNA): TGTGCCAGCACCCAGGGGACAGGGGTTTCACCCCTCCACTTT. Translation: CASTQGTGVSPLHF.

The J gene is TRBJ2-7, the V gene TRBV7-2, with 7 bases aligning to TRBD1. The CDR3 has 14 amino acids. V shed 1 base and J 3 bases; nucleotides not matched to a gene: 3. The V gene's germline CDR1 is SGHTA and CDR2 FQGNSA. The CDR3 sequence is CASSLGSGGYEQYF. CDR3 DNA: TGTGCCAGCAGCTTAGGCTCAGGGGGCTACGAGCAGTACTTC.

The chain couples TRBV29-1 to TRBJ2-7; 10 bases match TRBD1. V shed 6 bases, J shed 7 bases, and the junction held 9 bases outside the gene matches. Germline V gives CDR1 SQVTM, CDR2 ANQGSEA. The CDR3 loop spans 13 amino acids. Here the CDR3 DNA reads TGCAGCGTGACCGGGACAGGGGCAGGAGAGCAGTACTTC. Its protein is CSVTGTGAGEQYF.

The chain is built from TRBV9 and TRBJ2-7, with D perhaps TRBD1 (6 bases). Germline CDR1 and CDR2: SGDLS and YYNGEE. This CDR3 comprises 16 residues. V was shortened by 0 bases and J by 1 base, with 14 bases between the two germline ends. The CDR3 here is CASSVGHTTGSYEQYF. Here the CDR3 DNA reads TGTGCCAGCAGCGTAGGTCATACAACAGGGTCCTACGAGCAGTACTTC. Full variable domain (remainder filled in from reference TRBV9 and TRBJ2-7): DSGVTQTPKHLITATGQRVTLRCSPRSGDLSVYWYQQSLDQGLQFLIQYYNGEERAKGNILERFSAQQFPDLHSELNLSSLELGDSALYFCASSVGHTTGSYEQYFGPGTRLTVT.

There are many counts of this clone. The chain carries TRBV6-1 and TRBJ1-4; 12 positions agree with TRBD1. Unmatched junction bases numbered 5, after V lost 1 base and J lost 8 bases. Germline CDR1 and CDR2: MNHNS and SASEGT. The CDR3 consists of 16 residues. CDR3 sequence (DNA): TGTGCCAGCAGTGAAGAAGCCGGGACAGGGGGCGAAAAACTGTTTTTT. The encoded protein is CASSEEAGTGGEKLFF.

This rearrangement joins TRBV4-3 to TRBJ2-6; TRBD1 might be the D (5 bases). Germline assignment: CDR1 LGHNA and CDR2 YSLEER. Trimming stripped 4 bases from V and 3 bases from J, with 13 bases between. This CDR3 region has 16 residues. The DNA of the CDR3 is TGCGCCAGCAGCCTCGACAGAGCCGGTGGGGCCAACGTCCTGACTTTC. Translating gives CASSLDRAGGANVLTF.

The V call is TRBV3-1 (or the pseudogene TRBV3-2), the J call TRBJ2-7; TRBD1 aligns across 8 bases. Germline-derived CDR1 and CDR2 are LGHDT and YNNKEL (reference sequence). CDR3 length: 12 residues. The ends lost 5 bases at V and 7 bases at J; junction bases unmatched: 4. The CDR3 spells CASSWGTGEQYF. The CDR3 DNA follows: TGTGCCAGCAGCTGGGGGACAGGTGAGCAGTACTTC.

The CDR3 bases are TGTGCCAGCAGGAGACAGGGTGGTGGCTACGAGCAGTACTTC. This sequence encodes CASRRQGGGYEQYF. The genes are TRBV27 and TRBJ2-7, with TRBD1 matching over 7 bases. Germline V CDR1 and CDR2: MNHEY, SMNVEV (reference sequence). With 6 bases clipped from V and 3 bases from J, the junction kept 8 bases outside the gene matches. The CDR3 totals 14 residues.

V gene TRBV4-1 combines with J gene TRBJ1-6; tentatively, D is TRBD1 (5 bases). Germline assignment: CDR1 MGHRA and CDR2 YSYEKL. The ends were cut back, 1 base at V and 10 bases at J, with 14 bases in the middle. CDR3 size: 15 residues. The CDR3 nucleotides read TGCGCCAGCAGCCAAGCTATAACAGGAAACTCACCCCTCCACTTT. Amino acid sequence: CASSQAITGNSPLHF.

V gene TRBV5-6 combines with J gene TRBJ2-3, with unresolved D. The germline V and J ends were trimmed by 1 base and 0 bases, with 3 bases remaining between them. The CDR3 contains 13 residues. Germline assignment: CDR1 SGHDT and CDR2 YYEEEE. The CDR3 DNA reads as TGTGCCAGCAGCTTGACTAGCACAGATACGCAGTATTTT. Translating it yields CASSLTSTDTQYF.

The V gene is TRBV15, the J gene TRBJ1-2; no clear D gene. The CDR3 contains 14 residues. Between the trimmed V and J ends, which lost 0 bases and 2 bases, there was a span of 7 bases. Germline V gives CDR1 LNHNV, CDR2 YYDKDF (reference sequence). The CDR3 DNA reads TGTGCCACCAGCAGAGACAGAGACAACTATGGCTACACCTTC. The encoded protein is CATSRDRDNYGYTF.

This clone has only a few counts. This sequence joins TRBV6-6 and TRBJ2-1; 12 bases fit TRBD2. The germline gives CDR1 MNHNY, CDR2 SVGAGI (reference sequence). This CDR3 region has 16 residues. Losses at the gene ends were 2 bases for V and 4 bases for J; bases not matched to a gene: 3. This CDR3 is CASSYPTSGGYNEQFF. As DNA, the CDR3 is TGTGCCAGCAGTTACCCGACTAGCGGGGGTTACAATGAGCAGTTCTTC.

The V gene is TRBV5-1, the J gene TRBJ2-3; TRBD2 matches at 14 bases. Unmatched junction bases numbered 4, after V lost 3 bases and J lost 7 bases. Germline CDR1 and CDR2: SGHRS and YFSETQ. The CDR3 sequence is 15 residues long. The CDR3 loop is CASSWGTSGGNTQYF. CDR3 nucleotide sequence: TGCGCCAGCAGCTGGGGGACTAGCGGGGGAAATACGCAGTATTTT.

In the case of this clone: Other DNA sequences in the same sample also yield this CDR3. The chain's CDR3 is CASSQDRGNQPQHF. DNA of the CDR3: TGTGCCAGCAGCCAAGATCGAGGGAATCAGCCCCAGCATTTT. The chain employs TRBV4-2 and TRBJ1-5; D not certain. The germline V and J ends were trimmed by 0 bases and 4 bases, with 7 bases remaining between them. The CDR3 sequence is 14 residues long. CDR1 LGHNA and CDR2 YNFKEQ come from the germline V gene.

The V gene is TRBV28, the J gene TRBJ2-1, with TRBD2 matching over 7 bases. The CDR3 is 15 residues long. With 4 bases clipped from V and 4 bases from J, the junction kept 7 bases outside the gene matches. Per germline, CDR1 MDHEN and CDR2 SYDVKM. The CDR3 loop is CASSWDGGSYNEQFF. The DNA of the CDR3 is TGTGCCAGCAGTTGGGATGGCGGGAGTTACAATGAGCAGTTCTTC.

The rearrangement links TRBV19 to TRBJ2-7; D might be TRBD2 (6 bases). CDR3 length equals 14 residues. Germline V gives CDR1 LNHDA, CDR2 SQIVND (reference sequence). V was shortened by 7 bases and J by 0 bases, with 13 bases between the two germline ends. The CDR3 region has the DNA TGTGCCAGTACAGAACGGAGGGACTCCTACGAGCAGTACTTC. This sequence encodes CASTERRDSYEQYF.

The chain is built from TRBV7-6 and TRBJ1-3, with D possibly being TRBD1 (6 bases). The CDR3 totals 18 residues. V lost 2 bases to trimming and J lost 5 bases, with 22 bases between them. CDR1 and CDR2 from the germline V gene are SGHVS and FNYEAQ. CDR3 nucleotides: TGTGCCAGCAGCTTACGGGCAGGGGCCGAGAAAGAGAGAAACACCATATATTTT. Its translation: CASSLRAGAEKERNTIYF.

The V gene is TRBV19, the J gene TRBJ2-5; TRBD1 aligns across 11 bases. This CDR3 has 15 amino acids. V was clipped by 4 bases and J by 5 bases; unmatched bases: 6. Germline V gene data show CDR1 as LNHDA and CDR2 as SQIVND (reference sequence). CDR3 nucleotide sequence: TGTGCCAGTAGTAGAACCGGGACAGGGGGTGAGACCCAGTACTTC. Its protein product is CASSRTGTGGETQYF. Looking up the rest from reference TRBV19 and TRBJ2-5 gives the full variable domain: DGGITQSPKYLFRKEGQNVTLSCEQNLNHDAMYWYRQDPGQGLRLIYYSQIVNDFQKGDIAEGYSVSREKKESFPLTVTSAQKNPTAFYLCASSRTGTGGETQYFGPGTRLLVL.

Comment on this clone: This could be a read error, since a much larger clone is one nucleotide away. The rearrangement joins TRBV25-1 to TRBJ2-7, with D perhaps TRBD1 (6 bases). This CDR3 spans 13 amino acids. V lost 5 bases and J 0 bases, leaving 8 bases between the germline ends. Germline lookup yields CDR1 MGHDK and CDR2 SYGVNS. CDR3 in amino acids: CASSRDNSYEQYF. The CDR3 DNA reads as TGTGCCAGCAGTCGGGACAACTCCTACGAGCAGTACTTC.

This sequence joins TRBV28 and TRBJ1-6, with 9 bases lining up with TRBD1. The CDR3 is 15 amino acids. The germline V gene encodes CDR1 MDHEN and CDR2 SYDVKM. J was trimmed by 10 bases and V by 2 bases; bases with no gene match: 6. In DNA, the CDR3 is TGTGCCAGCAGTTTACTTGGGACAGGGAAATCACCCCTCCACTTT. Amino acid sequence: CASSLLGTGKSPLHF.

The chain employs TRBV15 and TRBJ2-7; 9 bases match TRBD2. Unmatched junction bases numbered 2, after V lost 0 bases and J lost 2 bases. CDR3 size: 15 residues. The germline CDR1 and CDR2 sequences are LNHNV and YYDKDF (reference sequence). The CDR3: CATSRDLAGTYEQYF. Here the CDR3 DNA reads TGTGCCACCAGCAGAGACCTAGCGGGGACCTACGAGCAGTACTTC.

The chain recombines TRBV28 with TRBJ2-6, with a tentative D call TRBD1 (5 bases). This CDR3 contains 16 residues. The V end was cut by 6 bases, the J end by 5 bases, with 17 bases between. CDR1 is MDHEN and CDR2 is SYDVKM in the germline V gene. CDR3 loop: CASRLQGLARANVLTF. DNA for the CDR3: TGTGCCAGCAGACTGCAGGGTTTGGCTCGGGCCAACGTCCTGACTTTC.

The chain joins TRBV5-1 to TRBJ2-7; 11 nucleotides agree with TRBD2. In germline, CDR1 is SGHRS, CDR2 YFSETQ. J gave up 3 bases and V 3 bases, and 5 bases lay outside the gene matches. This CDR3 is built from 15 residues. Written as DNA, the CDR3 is TGCGCCAGCAGCTCTACTAGCGGGGGAATCTACGAGCAGTACTTC. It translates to CASSSTSGGIYEQYF.

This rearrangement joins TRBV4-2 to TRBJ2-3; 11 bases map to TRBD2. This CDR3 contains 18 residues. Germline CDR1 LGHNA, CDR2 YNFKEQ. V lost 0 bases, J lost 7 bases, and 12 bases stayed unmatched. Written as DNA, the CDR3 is TGTGCCAGCAGCCAAGATCTTCTGGGGCTAGCGGGAGGTTATACGCAGTATTTT. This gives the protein CASSQDLLGLAGGYTQYF.